This T cell receptor (beta chain) was obtained from a study of shared clonotypes between healthy human individuals. Study details: There were three CD4 naive, three CD4 memory, two CD8 naive and one CD8 memory plates per donor.

To note about this clone: Its target is unknown.

TCRdb keeps only in-frame clones here, not all; method: immunoSEQ multiplex PCR. The profile shows roughly 380,000 clones, 90% to 98% of them singletons. Whole-study results and caveats: The rarefaction results pointed to incomplete sorted-subset sequencing despite large depth.

CD8 memory combined CD45RO+ cells with CCR7-negative CD45RA+ TemRA cells. V was trimmed by 1 base and J by 5 bases, leaving 7 bases between them. The length of the CDR3 is 12 residues. Looked up from germline, CDR1 is SGHDT and CDR2 is YYEEEE. The clonotype comes from a man under 40 in good health. The chain is built from TRBV5-6 and TRBJ2-7, with a tentative D call TRBD2 (5 bases). The sequenced sample consisted of memory CD8+ T cells sorted from blood. Subset: CD45RO+ cells pooled with CCR7-negative TemRA cells. This chain's CDR3 is CASSLSGNEQYF. The CDR3 bases are TGTGCCAGCAGCTTGTCGGGGAACGAGCAGTACTTC.